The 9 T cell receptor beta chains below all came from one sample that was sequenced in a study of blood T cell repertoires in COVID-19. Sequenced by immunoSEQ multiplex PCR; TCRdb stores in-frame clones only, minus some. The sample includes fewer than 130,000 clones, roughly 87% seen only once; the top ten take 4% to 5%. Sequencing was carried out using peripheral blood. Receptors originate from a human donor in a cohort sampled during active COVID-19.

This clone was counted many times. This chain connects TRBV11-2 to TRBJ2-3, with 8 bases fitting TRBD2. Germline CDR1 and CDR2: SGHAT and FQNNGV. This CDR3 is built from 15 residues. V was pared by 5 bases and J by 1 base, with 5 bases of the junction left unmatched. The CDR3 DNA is TGTGCCAGCAGCAGTAGCGGGGCCCGCACAGATACGCAGTATTTT. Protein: CASSSSGARTDTQYF. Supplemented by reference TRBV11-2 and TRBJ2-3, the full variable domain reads EAGVAQSPRYKIIEKRQSVAFWCNPISGHATLYWYQQILGQGPKLLIQFQNNGVVDDSQLPKDRFSAERLKGVDSTLKIQPAKLEDSAVYLCASSSSGARTDTQYFGPGTRLTVL.

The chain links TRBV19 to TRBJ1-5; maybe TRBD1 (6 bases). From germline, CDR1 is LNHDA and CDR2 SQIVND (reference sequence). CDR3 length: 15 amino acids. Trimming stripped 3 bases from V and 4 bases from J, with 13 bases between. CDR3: CASSIRDTPNQPQHF. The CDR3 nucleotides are TGTGCCAGTAGTATCCGGGACACCCCTAATCAGCCCCAGCATTTT.

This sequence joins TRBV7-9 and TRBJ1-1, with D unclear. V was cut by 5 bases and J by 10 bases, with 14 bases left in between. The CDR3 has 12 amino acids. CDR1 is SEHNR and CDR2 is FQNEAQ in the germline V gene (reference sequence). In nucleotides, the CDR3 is TGTGCCAGCAGCCAAACTTCCTACGGAGCTTTCTTT. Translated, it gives CASSQTSYGAFF.

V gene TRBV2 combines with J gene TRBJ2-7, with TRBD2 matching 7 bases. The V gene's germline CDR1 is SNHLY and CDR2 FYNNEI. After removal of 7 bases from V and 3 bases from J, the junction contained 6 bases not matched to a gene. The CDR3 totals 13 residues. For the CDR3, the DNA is TGTGCCAGCATGGGGAGGGTGGACTACGAGCAGTACTTC. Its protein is CASMGRVDYEQYF.

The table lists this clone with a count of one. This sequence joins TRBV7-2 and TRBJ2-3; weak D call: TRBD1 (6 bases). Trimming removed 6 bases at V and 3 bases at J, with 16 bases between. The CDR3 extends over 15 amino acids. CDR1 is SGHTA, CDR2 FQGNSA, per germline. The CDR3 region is CASRLQGDLTDTQYF. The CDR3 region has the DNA TGTGCCAGCAGGCTACAGGGAGATCTGACAGATACGCAGTATTTT.

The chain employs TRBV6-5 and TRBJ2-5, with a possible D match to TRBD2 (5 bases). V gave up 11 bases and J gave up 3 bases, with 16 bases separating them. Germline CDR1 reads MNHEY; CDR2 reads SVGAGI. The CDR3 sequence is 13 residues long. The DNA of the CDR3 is TGTGCCGGAGGTGTCGGGGTTAAAGAGACCCAGTACTTC. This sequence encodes CAGGVGVKETQYF.

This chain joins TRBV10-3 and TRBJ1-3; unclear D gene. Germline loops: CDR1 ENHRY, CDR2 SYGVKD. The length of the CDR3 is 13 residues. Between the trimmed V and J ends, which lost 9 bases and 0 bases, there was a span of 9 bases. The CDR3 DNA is TGTGCCATACGAGCGAACTCTGGAAACACCATATATTTT. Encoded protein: CAIRANSGNTIYF.

The CDR3 nucleotides are TGCGCCAGCAGCTCCGTACAGGGTACCAGGGAGACCCAGTACTTC. Amino acid sequence: CASSSVQGTRETQYF. The rearrangement uses TRBV5-1 and TRBJ2-5; the D gene is possibly TRBD1 (6 bases). The CDR3 is 15 residues long. V dropped 3 bases and J dropped 5 bases, with 17 bases sitting between them. Germline-derived CDR1 and CDR2 are SGHRS and YFSETQ.

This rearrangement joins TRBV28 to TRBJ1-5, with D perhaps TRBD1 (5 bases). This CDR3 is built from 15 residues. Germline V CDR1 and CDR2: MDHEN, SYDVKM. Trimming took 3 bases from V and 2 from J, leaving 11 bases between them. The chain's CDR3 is CASSFGGAGNQPQHF. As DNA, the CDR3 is TGTGCCAGCAGTTTTGGCGGGGCGGGCAATCAGCCCCAGCATTTT.